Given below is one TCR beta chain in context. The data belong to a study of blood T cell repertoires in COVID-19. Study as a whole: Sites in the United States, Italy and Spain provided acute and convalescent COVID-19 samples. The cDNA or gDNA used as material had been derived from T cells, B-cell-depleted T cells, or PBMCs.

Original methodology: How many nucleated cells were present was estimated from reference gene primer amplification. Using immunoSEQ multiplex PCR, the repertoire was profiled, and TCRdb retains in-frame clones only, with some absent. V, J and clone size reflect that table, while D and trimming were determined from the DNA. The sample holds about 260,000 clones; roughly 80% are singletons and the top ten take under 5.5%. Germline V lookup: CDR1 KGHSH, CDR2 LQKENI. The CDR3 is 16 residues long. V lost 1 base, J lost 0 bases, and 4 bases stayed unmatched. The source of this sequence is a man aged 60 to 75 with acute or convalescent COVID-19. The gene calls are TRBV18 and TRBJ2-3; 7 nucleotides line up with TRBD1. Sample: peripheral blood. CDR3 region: CASSPRQGGSTDTQYF. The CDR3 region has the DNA TGTGCCAGCTCACCACGACAGGGCGGTAGCACAGATACGCAGTATTTT.